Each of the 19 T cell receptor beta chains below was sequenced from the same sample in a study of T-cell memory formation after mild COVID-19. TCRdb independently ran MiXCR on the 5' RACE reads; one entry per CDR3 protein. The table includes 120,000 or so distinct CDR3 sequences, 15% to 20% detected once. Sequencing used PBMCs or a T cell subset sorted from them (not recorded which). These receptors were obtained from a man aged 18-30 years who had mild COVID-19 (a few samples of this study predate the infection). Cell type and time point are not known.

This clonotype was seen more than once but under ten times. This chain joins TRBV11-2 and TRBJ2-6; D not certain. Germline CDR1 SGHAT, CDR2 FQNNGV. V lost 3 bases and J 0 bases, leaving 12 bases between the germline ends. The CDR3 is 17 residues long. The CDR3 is CASSLVVDSSGANVLTF. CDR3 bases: TGTGCCAGCAGCTTGGTAGTTGACTCCTCTGGGGCCAACGTCCTGACTTTC.

CDR3 bases: TGTGCCAGCAGTTCTCTTGACACAGATACGCAGTATTTT. As protein: CASSSLDTDTQYF. The V and J genes are TRBV27 and TRBJ2-3; D call uncertain. Germline CDR1 reads MNHEY; CDR2 reads SMNVEV (reference sequence). The V end was cut by 4 bases, the J end by 2 bases, with 7 bases between. This CDR3 has 13 amino acids.

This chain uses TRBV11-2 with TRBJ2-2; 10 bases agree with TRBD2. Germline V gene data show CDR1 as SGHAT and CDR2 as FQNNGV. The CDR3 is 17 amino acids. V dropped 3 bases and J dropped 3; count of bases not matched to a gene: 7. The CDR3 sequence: CASSLESGGVYTGELFF. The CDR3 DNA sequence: TGTGCCAGCAGCTTGGAAAGCGGGGGGGTGTACACCGGGGAGCTGTTTTTT.

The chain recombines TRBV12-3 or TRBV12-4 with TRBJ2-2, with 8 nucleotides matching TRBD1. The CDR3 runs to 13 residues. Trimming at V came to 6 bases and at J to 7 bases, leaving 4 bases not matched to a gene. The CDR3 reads CASSPGQGGELFF. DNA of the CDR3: TGTGCCAGCAGCCCCGGACAGGGCGGGGAGCTGTTTTTT.

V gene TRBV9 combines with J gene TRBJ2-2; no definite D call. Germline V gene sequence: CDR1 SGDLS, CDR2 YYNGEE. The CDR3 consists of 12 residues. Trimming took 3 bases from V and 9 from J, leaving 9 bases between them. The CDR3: CASSASLRELFF. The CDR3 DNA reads TGTGCCAGCAGCGCTAGTTTAAGGGAGCTGTTTTTT. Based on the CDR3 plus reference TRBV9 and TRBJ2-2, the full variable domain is DSGVTQTPKHLITATGQRVTLRCSPRSGDLSVYWYQQSLDQGLQFLIQYYNGEERAKGNILERFSAQQFPDLHSELNLSSLELGDSALYFCASSASLRELFFGEGSRLTVL.

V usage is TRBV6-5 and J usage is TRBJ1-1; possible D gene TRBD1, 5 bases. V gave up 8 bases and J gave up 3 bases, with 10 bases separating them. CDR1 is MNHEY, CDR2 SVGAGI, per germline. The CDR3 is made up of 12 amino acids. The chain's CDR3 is CASRSRDTEAFF. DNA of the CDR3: TGTGCCAGCCGCTCCAGGGACACTGAAGCTTTCTTT.

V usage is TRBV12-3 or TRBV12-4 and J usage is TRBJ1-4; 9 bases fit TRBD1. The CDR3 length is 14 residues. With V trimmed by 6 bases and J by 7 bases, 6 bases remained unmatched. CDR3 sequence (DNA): TGTGCCAGCAGAAAACAGGGGGCGGCTGAAAAACTGTTTTTT. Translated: CASRKQGAAEKLFF.

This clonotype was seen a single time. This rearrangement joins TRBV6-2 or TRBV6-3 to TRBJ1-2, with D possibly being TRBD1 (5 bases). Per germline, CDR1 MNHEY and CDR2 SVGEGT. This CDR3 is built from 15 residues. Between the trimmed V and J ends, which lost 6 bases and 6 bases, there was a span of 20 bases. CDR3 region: CASSDGGRGAHGYTF. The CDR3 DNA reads TGTGCCAGCAGCGACGGAGGGCGAGGGGCCCATGGCTACACCTTC.

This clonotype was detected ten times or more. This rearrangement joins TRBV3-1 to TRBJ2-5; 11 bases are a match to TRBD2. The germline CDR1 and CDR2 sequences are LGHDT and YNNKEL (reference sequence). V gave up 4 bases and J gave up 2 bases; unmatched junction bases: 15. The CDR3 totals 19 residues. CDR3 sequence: CASSLGGWTSGREQETQYF. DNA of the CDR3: TGTGCCAGCAGCCTTGGCGGGTGGACTAGCGGGCGTGAACAAGAGACCCAGTACTTC.

In nucleotides, the CDR3 is TGTGCCAGCAGCCCCGGGCAAGAGAACACTGAAGCTTTCTTT. This codes for CASSPGQENTEAFF. The chain recombines TRBV7-9 with TRBJ1-1, with no clear D. This CDR3 is built from 14 residues. V gave up 5 bases and J gave up 1 base, with 11 bases separating them. Germline CDR1 is SEHNR and CDR2 is FQNEAQ (reference sequence).

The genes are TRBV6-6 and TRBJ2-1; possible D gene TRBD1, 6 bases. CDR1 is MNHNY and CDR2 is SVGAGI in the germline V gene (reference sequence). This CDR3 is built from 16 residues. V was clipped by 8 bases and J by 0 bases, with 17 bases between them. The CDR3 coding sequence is TGTGCCAGCGTAGCTTACAGGGCTAACTCCTACAATGAGCAGTTCTTC. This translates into CASVAYRANSYNEQFF.

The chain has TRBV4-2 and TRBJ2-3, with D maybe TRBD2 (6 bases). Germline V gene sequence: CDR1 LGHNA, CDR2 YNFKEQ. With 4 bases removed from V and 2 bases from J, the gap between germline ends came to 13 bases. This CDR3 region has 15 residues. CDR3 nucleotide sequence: TGTGCCAGCAGCCCCCGGGCGGGGAACACAGATACGCAGTATTTT. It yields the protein CASSPRAGNTDTQYF.

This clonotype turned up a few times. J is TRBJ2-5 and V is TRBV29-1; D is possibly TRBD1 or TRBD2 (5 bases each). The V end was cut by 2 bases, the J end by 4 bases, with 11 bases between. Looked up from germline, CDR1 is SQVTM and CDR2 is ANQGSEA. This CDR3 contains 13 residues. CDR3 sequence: CSVESGQRETQYF. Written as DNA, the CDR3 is TGCAGCGTTGAATCGGGGCAACGAGAGACCCAGTACTTC.

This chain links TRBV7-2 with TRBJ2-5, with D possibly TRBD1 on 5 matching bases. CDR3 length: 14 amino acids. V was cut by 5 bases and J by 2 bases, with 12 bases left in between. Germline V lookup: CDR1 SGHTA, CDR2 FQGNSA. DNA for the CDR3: TGTGCCAGCAGCCTCGGACGGACACAAGAGACCCAGTACTTC. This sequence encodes CASSLGRTQETQYF. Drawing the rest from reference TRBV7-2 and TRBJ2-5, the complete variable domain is GAGVSQSPSNKVTEKGKDVELRCDPISGHTALYWYRQSLGQGLEFLIYFQGNSAPDKSGLPSDRFSAERTGGSVSTLTIQRTQQEDSAVYLCASSLGRTQETQYFGPGTRLLVL.

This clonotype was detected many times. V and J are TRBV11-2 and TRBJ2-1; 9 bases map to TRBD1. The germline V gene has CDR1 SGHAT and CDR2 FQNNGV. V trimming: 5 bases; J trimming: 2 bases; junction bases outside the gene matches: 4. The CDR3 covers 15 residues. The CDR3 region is CASSPRTGAYNEQFF. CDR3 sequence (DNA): TGTGCCAGCAGCCCCCGGACAGGGGCCTACAATGAGCAGTTCTTC.

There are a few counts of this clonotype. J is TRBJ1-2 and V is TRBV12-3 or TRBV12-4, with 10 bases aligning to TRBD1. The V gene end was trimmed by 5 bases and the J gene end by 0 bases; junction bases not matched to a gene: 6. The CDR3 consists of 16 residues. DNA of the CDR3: TGTGCCAGCAGTCGCCGGACAGGGGGGTCTAACTATGGCTACACCTTC. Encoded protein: CASSRRTGGSNYGYTF.

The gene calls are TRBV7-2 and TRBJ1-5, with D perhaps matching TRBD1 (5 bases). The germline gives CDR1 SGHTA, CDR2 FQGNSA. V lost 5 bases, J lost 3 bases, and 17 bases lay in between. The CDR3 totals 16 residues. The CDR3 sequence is CASSPWGGKTNQPQHF. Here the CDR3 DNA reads TGTGCCAGCAGCCCCTGGGGGGGAAAAACCAATCAGCCCCAGCATTTT.

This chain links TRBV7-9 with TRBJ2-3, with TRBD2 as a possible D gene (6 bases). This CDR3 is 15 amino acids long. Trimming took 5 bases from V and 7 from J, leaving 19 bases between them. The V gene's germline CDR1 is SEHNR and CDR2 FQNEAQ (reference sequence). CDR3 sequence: CASSPGLQAWYTQYF. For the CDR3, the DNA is TGTGCCAGCAGCCCGGGACTCCAAGCGTGGTATACGCAGTATTTT.

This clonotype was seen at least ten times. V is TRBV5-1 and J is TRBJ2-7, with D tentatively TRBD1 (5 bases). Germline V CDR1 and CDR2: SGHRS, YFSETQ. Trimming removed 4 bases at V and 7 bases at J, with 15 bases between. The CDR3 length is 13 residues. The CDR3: CASSGPGSEEQYF. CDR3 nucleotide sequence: TGCGCCAGCAGCGGCCCAGGGTCTGAAGAGCAGTACTTC. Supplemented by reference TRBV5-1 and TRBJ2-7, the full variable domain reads KAGVTQTPRYLIKTRGQQVTLSCSPISGHRSVSWYQQTPGQGLQFLFEYFSETQRNKGNFPGRFSGRQFSNSRSEMNVSTLELGDSALYLCASSGPGSEEQYFGPGTRLTVT.